What follows describes a single TCR beta chain. As processed by the authors: By means of reference gene primer amplification, nucleated cell counts were estimated. Measured with immunoSEQ multiplex PCR; TCRdb has only the in-frame clones, and not every one. The V and J calls and the clone size are those of that table, but D and trimming were determined from the DNA. The table has under 95,000 clones, about four fifths seen once. This sample is drawn from a study of blood T cell repertoires in COVID-19. For the study at large: Sources were T cells, B-cell-depleted T cells, or PBMCs; the material itself was cDNA or gDNA.

The V end lost 5 bases, the J end lost 0 bases, and 14 bases lay between the germline ends. The CDR3 spans 16 residues. Germline V lookup: CDR1 WSHSY, CDR2 SAAADI. The source of this sequence is a woman in her seventies with acute or convalescent COVID-19. The V call is TRBV10-2, the J call TRBJ1-3, with D hard to call. The sequencing sample was made of peripheral blood. The CDR3 sequence: CASSLGPYSSGNTIYF. CDR3 sequence (DNA): TGCGCCAGCAGTCTTGGGCCCTACTCCTCTGGAAACACCATATATTTT.